This T cell receptor beta chain was profiled in a study of cytomegalovirus exposure and HLA in healthy donors. Whole-study results and caveats: According to a subsequent analysis, TCR clusters from the first cohort were inclined to appear together in the 120 validation repertoires.

CDR1 GTSNPN and CDR2 SVGIG come from the germline V gene (reference sequence). This CDR3 comprises 13 residues. V lost 0 bases to trimming and J lost 5 bases, with 11 bases between them. Notes on this clone: What it recognizes is unknown.

The assay was immunoSEQ multiplex PCR, and TCRdb's table has in-frame clones only and misses some. The table lists approximately 150,000 clones, 87% of them singletons, with 4.5% in the top ten. The chain couples TRBV30 to TRBJ2-7, with D possibly being TRBD1 (5 bases). Sequencing used PBMCs. The receptor's source is a man aged 18-30 years in good health and CMV-seropositive. DNA of the CDR3: TGTGCCTGGAGTGTCAGGGTAAACCACGAGCAGTACTTC. Residues: CAWSVRVNHEQYF.